The 22 T cell receptor beta chains reported below all come from one sample, sequenced in a study of T cells in Graves' hyperthyroidism and ophthalmopathy. TCR beta CDR3 sequences were amplified from RNA transcripts. Carried out on the TCR CDR3, a first-round RT-PCR used the HTBI primer set. Using its own MiXCR run on the multiplex PCR reads, TCRdb lists one record per CDR3 protein. The table records fewer than 600,000 distinct CDR3 sequences, 13% to 15% of them present only once. Material: blood. These receptors came from a woman aged 18-35 years with Graves' hyperthyroidism.

As concerns this clonotype: The junction does not match germline at one end; this may be a read error. This chain links TRBV3-1 with TRBJ2-2; 8 nucleotides agree with TRBD1. Per germline, CDR1 LGHDT and CDR2 YNNKEL (reference sequence). CDR3 length: 16 residues. The CDR3 region is CSSRQNPGQATGELFF. CDR3 nucleotide sequence: TGTTCCAGCAGGCAAAATCCGGGACAGGCCACCGGGGAGCTGTTTTTT.

This clonotype came up many times. This sequence joins TRBV7-9 and TRBJ2-5, with 8 bases lining up with TRBD2. This CDR3 comprises 15 residues. Trimming cost V 2 bases and J 5 bases; bases outside gene matches: 7. CDR1 and CDR2 (germline): SEHNR, FQNEAQ (reference sequence). CDR3 in amino acids: CASSLMGREDETQYF. The CDR3 DNA reads TGTGCCAGCAGCTTAATGGGGCGGGAGGATGAGACCCAGTACTTC.

V gene TRBV27 combines with J gene TRBJ2-2, with 7 bases identical to TRBD1. The ends lost 2 bases at V and 5 bases at J; junction bases unmatched: 5. The germline V gene encodes CDR1 MNHEY and CDR2 SMNVEV (reference sequence). The CDR3 has 15 residues. The DNA for the CDR3 is TGTGCCAGCAGTTTAACAGGGACAGCAACCGGGGAGCTGTTTTTT. Amino acid sequence: CASSLTGTATGELFF.

This clonotype was counted at least ten times. The CDR3, as DNA: TGCGCCAGCAGCCCTCCCGGGACAGGGTTCCCCTACGAGCAGTACTTC. Its protein is CASSPPGTGFPYEQYF. This sequence joins TRBV5-1 and TRBJ2-7; 9 bases map to TRBD1. The CDR3 is made up of 16 amino acids. Germline loops: CDR1 SGHRS, CDR2 YFSETQ. After removal of 4 bases from V and 2 bases from J, the junction contained 10 bases not matched to a gene.

This clonotype was recorded at least ten times. The J gene is TRBJ1-5, the V gene TRBV11-2; TRBD1 aligns across 7 bases. CDR3 length: 15 residues. V was clipped by 5 bases and J by 2 bases; unmatched bases: 6. Germline CDR1 SGHAT, CDR2 FQNNGV. The CDR3 sequence is CASSPTGDGNQPQHF. The CDR3 DNA reads as TGTGCCAGCAGCCCAACAGGGGACGGCAATCAGCCCCAGCATTTT.

This clonotype was picked up many times. V is TRBV7-2 and J is TRBJ2-1; TRBD1 matches at 9 bases. With V trimmed by 6 bases and J by 8 bases, 8 bases remained unmatched. Germline V gives CDR1 SGHTA, CDR2 FQGNSA. The CDR3 loop spans 14 amino acids. The CDR3 nucleotides read TGTGCCAGCAGGGGACAGGGATCATGGGATGAGCAGTTCTTC. Translated: CASRGQGSWDEQFF.

This clonotype was seen repeatedly, ten times or more. The chain carries TRBV5-1 and TRBJ2-1, with no clear D. The germline gives CDR1 SGHRS, CDR2 YFSETQ. The CDR3 runs 13 residues. V was trimmed by 3 bases and J by 5 bases, leaving 9 bases between them. CDR3 sequence: CASSSTRHNEQFF. CDR3 nucleotides: TGCGCCAGCAGCTCGACGAGGCACAATGAGCAGTTCTTC.

This clonotype showed up many times. This sequence joins TRBV20-1 and TRBJ2-7, with 7 bases identical to TRBD2. The germline V gene has CDR1 DFQATT and CDR2 SNEGSKA (reference sequence). The CDR3 is made up of 16 amino acids. Trimming removed 0 bases from V and 2 bases from J; junction bases left unmatched: 10. The CDR3 protein is CSARDKRTRNTYEQYF. The CDR3 DNA sequence: TGCAGTGCTAGAGATAAAAGGACTAGAAACACCTACGAGCAGTACTTC.

This clonotype was picked up many times. The chain carries TRBV7-9 and TRBJ1-1; 7 bases are a match to TRBD1. Unmatched junction bases numbered 3, after V lost 1 base and J lost 4 bases. CDR1 is SEHNR, CDR2 FQNEAQ, per germline (reference sequence). The CDR3 runs to 14 residues. CDR3 DNA sequence: TGTGCCAGCAGCTTAGTGACAGGGTCCACTGAAGCTTTCTTT. This encodes CASSLVTGSTEAFF.

This clonotype was seen only a few times. The V call is TRBV7-6, the J call TRBJ2-3; D is uncertain. Germline-derived CDR1 and CDR2 are SGHVS and FNYEAQ. V was trimmed by 1 base and J by 5 bases, leaving 13 bases between them. The CDR3 has 15 residues. The CDR3 DNA sequence: TGTGCCAGCAGCTTAGGACCAGGCTCGGGAGATACGCAGTATTTT. This translates into CASSLGPGSGDTQYF.

This clonotype was counted ten times or more. The chain uses TRBV2 and TRBJ2-4, with 15 positions matching TRBD2. The CDR3 has 16 amino acids. Germline V gene data show CDR1 as SNHLY and CDR2 as FYNNEI. The trim removed 7 bases at V and 6 bases at J, leaving 7 bases unmatched. CDR3 sequence (DNA): TGTGCCAGCACCGGACTAGCGGGAGGGCTAGGAAACATTCAGTACTTC. Translating gives CASTGLAGGLGNIQYF. Full variable domain (missing parts from reference TRBV2 and TRBJ2-4): EPEVTQTPSHQVTQMGQEVILRCVPISNHLYFYWYRQILGQKVEFLVSFYNNEISEKSEIFDDQFSVERPDGSNFTLKIRSTKLEDSAMYFCASTGLAGGLGNIQYFGAGTRLSVL.

Of note for this clonotype: A read error may be the cause here, since a much bigger clone is one base away. The missing conserved phenylalanine or tryptophan at the end of this CDR3 makes a read error likely. The chain combines TRBV3-1 with TRBJ1-2, with D hard to call. This CDR3 region has 14 residues. V lost 4 bases and J lost 2, with 11 bases in between. CDR1 is LGHDT and CDR2 is YNNKEL in the germline V gene (reference sequence). Here the CDR3 reads CASSPLAGNYGYTL. The DNA for the CDR3 is TGTGCCAGCAGCCCACTCGCGGGGAACTATGGCTACACCCTC.

This clonotype was recorded a few times. The chain recombines TRBV7-9 with TRBJ2-3; maybe TRBD2 (5 bases). Between the trimmed V and J ends, which lost 0 bases and 2 bases, there was a span of 15 bases. The CDR3 contains 17 residues. Germline V gene lookup returns CDR1 SEHNR and CDR2 FQNEAQ (reference sequence). The CDR3 region has the DNA TGTGCCAGCAGCTTAGCGGCGGGCGACGCATACACAGATACGCAGTATTTT. This gives the protein CASSLAAGDAYTDTQYF.

This clonotype has ten or more counts. V is TRBV20-1 and J is TRBJ1-2, with a weak D call TRBD1 (5 bases). The CDR3 runs to 14 residues. Trimming shortened V by 0 bases and J by 3 bases, and 11 bases separated the two germline ends. The germline V gene encodes CDR1 DFQATT and CDR2 SNEGSKA (reference sequence). CDR3 nucleotides: TGCAGTGCTAGAGAAACACAGGTCTACTATGGCTACACCTTC. It yields the protein CSARETQVYYGYTF.

This clonotype was recorded only once. The chain links TRBV19 to TRBJ2-5; 11 bases line up with TRBD2. J gave up 5 bases and V 5 bases, and 10 bases lay outside the gene matches. The CDR3 loop spans 16 amino acids. Germline lookup yields CDR1 LNHDA and CDR2 SQIVND (reference sequence). The CDR3 sequence: CASSGPIAGGLETQYF. CDR3 nucleotides: TGTGCCAGTAGTGGACCTATAGCGGGAGGGCTCGAGACCCAGTACTTC. Drawing the rest from reference TRBV19 and TRBJ2-5, the complete variable domain is DGGITQSPKYLFRKEGQNVTLSCEQNLNHDAMYWYRQDPGQGLRLIYYSQIVNDFQKGDIAEGYSVSREKKESFPLTVTSAQKNPTAFYLCASSGPIAGGLETQYFGPGTRLLVL.

This clonotype has ten or more counts. V is TRBV6-1 and J is TRBJ1-2, with 7 bases that match TRBD1. The CDR3 runs 13 residues. Germline CDR1 is MNHNS and CDR2 is SASEGT. V was pared by 6 bases and J by 7 bases, with 8 bases of the junction left unmatched. The CDR3 here is CASSADREGGYTF. The DNA for the CDR3 is TGTGCCAGCAGCGCTGACAGGGAGGGTGGCTACACCTTC.

At least ten counts were recorded for this clonotype. The gene calls are TRBV30 and TRBJ2-2; 12 bases agree with TRBD1. This CDR3 comprises 16 residues. V shed 5 bases and J 4 bases; nucleotides not matched to a gene: 8. The germline V gene encodes CDR1 GTSNPN and CDR2 SVGIG (reference sequence). CDR3 DNA sequence: TGTGCCTGGGACCTCGGGACAGGGGGCATCACCGGGGAGCTGTTTTTT. As protein: CAWDLGTGGITGELFF.

In this sample, this clonotype turned up many times. The V call is TRBV6-2 or TRBV6-3, the J call TRBJ1-5, with unresolved D. In germline, CDR1 is MNHEY, CDR2 SVGEGT. With 2 bases removed from V and 1 base from J, the gap between germline ends came to 9 bases. This CDR3 spans 15 amino acids. The CDR3 DNA sequence: TGTGCCAGCAGTTACCCGGGCAGGAGCAATCAGCCCCAGCATTTT. Encoded protein: CASSYPGRSNQPQHF.

V usage is TRBV30 and J usage is TRBJ1-3; no definite D call. The CDR3 is 14 residues long. CDR1 is GTSNPN, CDR2 SVGIG, per germline (reference sequence). V was pared by 4 bases and J by 0 bases, with 10 bases between. CDR3 coding DNA: TGTGCCTGGATCGACGGCAACTCTGGAAACACCATATATTTT. It encodes CAWIDGNSGNTIYF. The whole variable domain, remainder taken from reference TRBV30 and TRBJ1-3, is SQTIHQWPATLVQPVGSPLSLECTVEGTSNPNLYWYRQAAGRGLQLLFYSVGIGQISSEVPQNLSASRPQDRQFILSSKKLLLSDSGFYLCAWIDGNSGNTIYFGEGSWLTVV.

The table lists this clonotype with a few counts. This rearrangement joins TRBV5-6 to TRBJ2-5, with D hard to call. Germline lookup yields CDR1 SGHDT and CDR2 YYEEEE. Trimming stripped 6 bases from V and 1 base from J, with 10 bases between. The CDR3 sequence is 13 residues long. The CDR3, as DNA: TGTGCCAGCACCAGGCCGACCCAAGAGACCCAGTACTTC. Encoded protein: CASTRPTQETQYF.

About this clonotype: This may stem from a read error, because a much larger clone lies one nucleotide away. The CDR3 region is CASINGSNYGYTF. The CDR3 DNA reads as TGTGCCAGCATCAACGGGTCCAACTATGGCTACACCTTC. The V call is TRBV6-1, the J call TRBJ1-2, with unresolved D. The CDR3 contains 13 residues. Trimming stripped 7 bases from V and 2 bases from J, with 11 bases between. Germline CDR1 and CDR2: MNHNS and SASEGT.

The genes are TRBV7-9 and TRBJ1-2; 9 positions match TRBD1. This CDR3 contains 15 residues. The junction had 12 bases not matched to a gene; V was cut back by 8 bases and J by 5 bases. CDR1 SEHNR and CDR2 FQNEAQ come from the germline V gene (reference sequence). In DNA form, the CDR3 reads TGTGCCAGCGGGGGACAGGGCCTTTCCTTTTATGGCTACACCTTC. This sequence encodes CASGGQGLSFYGYTF.